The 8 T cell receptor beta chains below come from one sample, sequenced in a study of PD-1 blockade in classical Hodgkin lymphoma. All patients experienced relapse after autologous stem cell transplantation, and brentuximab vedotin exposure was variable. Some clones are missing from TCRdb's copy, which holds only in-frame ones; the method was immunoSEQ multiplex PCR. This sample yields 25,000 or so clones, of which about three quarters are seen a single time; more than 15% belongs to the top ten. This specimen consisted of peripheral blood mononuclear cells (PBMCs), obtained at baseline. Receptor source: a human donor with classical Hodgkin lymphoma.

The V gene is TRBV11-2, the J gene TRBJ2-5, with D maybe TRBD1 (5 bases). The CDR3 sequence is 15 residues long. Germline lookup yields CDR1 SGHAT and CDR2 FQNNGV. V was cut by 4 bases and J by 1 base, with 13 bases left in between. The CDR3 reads CASSSPRQSQETQYF. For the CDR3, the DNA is TGTGCCAGCAGCTCCCCCCGACAGAGCCAAGAGACCCAGTACTTC.

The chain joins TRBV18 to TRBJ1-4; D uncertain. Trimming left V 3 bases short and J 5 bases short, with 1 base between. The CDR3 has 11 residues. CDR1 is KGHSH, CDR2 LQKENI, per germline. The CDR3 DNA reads TGTGCCAGCTCACCGAATGAAAAACTGTTTTTT. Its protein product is CASSPNEKLFF.

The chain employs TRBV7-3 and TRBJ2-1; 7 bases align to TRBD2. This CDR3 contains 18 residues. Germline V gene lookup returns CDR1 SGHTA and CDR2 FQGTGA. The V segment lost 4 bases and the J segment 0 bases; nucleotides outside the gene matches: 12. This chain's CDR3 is CASSSPGRGSDSYNEQFF. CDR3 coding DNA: TGTGCCAGCAGCTCCCCCGGGCGCGGGAGTGACTCCTACAATGAGCAGTTCTTC.

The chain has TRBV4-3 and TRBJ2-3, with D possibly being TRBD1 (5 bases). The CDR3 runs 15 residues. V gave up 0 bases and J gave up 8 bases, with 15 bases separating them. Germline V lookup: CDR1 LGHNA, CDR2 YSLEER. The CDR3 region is CASSQDSLGVGTQYF. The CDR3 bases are TGCGCCAGCAGCCAAGATTCTTTAGGGGTGGGTACGCAGTATTTT.

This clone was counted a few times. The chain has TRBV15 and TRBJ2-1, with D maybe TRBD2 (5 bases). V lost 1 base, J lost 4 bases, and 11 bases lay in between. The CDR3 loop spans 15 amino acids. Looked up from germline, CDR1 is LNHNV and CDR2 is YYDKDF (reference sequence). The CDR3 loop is CATSRVQRSYNEQFF. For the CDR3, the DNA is TGTGCCACCAGCAGAGTCCAGCGGTCATACAATGAGCAGTTCTTC.

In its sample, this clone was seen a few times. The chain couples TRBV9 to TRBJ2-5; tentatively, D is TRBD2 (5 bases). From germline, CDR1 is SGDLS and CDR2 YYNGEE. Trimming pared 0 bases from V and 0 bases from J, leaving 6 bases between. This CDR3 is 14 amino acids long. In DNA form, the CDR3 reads TGTGCCAGCAGCGTAGGGAGGTACCAAGAGACCCAGTACTTC. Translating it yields CASSVGRYQETQYF.

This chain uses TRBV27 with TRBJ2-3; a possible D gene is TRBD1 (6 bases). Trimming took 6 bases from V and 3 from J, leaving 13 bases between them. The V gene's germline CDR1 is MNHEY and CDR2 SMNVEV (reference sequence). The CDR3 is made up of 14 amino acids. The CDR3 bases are TGTGCCAGCAGAATACAGGGTGGAACAGATACGCAGTATTTT. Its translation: CASRIQGGTDTQYF.

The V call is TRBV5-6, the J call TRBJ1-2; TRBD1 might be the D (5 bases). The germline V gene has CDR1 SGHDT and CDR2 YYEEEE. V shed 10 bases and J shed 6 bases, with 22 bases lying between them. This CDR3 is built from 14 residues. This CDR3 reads CASSKGPKGHGYTF. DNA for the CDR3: TGTGCCTCAAGTAAGGGACCCAAAGGCCATGGCTACACCTTC.